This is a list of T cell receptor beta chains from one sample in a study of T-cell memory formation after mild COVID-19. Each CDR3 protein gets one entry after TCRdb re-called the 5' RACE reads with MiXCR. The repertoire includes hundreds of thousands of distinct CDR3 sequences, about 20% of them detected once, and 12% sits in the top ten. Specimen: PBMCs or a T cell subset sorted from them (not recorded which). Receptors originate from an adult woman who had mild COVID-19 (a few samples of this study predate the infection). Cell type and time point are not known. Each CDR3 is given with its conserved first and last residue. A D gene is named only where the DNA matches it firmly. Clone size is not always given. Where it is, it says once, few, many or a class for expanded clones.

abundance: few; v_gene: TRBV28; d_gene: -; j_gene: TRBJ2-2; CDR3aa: CASKDRLNTGELFF; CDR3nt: TGTGCCAGTAAAGACAGGTTGAACACCGGGGAGCTGTTTTTT
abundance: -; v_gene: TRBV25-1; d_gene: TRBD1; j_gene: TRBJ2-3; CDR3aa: CASSELTGPSSTDTQYF; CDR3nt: TGTGCCAGCAGTGAATTGACAGGGCCCTCTAGCACAGATACGCAGTATTTT
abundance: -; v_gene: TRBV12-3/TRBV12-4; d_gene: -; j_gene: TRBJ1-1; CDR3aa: CASSFLIGGTQNTEAFF; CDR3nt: TGTGCCAGCAGTTTCCTCATCGGGGGGACACAGAACACTGAAGCTTTCTTT
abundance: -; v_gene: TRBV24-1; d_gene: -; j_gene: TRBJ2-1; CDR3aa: CATSRTDLLNEQFF; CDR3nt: TGTGCCACCAGTCGGACAGACCTGCTCAATGAGCAGTTCTTC
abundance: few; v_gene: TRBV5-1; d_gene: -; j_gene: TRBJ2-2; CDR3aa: CASWGNPNTGELFF; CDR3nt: TGCGCCAGCTGGGGAAACCCGAACACCGGGGAGCTGTTTTTT
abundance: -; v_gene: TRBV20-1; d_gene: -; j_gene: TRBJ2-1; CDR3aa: CSVTGSYEQFF; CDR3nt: TGCAGTGTTACAGGGTCATATGAGCAGTTCTTC
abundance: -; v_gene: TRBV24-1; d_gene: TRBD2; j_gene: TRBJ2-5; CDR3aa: CATSGNSGGFQETQYF; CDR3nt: TGTGCCACCAGTGGAAATAGCGGGGGATTCCAAGAGACCCAGTACTTC
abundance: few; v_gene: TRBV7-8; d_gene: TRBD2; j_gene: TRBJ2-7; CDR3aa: CASSGGPAYEQYF; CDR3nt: TGTGCCAGCTCGGGGGGGCCCGCCTACGAGCAGTACTTC
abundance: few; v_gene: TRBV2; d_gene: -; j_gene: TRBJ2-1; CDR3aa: CASSGYGDSYNEQFF; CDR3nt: TGTGCCAGCAGTGGGTACGGAGACTCCTACAATGAGCAGTTCTTC
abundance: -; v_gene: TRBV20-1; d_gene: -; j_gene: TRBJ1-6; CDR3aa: CSARGQRYNSPLHF; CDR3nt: TGCAGTGCTAGGGGACAACGCTATAATTCACCCCTCCACTTT
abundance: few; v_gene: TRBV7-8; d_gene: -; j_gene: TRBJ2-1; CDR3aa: CASSLVPAAKKQFF; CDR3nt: TGTGCCAGCAGCTTAGTCCCAGCGGCGAAAAAGCAGTTCTTC
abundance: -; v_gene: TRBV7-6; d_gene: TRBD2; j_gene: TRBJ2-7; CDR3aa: CASSLALAGGGGEQYF; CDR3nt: TGTGCCAGCAGCTTAGCCCTAGCGGGGGGCGGAGGGGAGCAGTACTTC
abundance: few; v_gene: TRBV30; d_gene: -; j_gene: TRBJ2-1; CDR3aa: CAWSAPLRTYNEQFF; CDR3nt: TGTGCCTGGAGTGCCCCTCTCAGAACCTACAATGAGCAGTTCTTC
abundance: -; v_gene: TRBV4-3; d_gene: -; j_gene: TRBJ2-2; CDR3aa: CASSQEGTGAGELFF; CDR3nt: TGCGCCAGCAGCCAAGAAGGGACTGGTGCCGGGGAGCTGTTTTTT
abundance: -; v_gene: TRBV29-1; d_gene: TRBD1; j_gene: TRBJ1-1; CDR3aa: CSVVVQGAWTEAFF; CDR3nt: TGCAGCGTGGTAGTCCAGGGGGCTTGGACTGAAGCTTTCTTT
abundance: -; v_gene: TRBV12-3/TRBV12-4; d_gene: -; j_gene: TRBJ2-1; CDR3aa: CASSPPYSNEQFF; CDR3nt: TGTGCCAGCAGTCCTCCATATAGCAATGAGCAGTTCTTC
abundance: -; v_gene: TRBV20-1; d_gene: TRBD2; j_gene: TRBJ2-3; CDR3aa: CSAILLAEYTDTQYF; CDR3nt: TGCAGTGCTATTCTCCTAGCGGAGTACACAGATACGCAGTATTTT
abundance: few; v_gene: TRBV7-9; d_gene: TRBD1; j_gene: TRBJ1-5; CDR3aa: CASSPNGQGAGEPQHF; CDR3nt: TGTGCCAGCAGCCCGAACGGACAGGGGGCCGGGGAGCCCCAGCATTTT
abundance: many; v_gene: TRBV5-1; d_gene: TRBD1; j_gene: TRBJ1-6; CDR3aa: CASSLDRGNSPLHF; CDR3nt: TGTGCCAGCAGCCTAGACAGGGGCAATTCACCCCTCCACTTT
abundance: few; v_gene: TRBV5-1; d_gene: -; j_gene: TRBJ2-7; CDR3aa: CASTRSTGYEQYF; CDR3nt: TGCGCCAGCACTCGCTCTACCGGCTACGAGCAGTACTTC
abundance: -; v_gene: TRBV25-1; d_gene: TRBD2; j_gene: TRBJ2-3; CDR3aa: CASSALAGGLTDTQYF; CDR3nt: TGTGCCAGCAGTGCCCTAGCGGGGGGTCTGACAGATACGCAGTATTTT
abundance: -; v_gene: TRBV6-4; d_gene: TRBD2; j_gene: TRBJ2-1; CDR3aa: CASRQIAGDNEQFF; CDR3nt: TGTGCCAGCAGACAGATAGCGGGAGACAATGAGCAGTTCTTC
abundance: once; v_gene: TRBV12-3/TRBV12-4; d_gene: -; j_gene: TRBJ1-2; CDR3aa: CASRRRDYGYTF; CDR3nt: TGTGCCAGCAGACGCCGAGACTATGGCTACACCTTC
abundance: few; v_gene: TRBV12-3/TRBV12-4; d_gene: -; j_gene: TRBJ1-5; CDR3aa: CASSFRSTAQPQHF; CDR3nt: TGTGCCAGCAGTTTTAGGTCGACCGCACAGCCCCAGCATTTT
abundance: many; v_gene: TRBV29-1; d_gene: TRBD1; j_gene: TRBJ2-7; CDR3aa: CSVGGTAYEQYF; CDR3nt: TGCAGCGTTGGGGGGACAGCATACGAGCAGTACTTC
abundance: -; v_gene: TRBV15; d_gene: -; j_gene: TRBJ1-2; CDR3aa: CATSRGRLGYTF; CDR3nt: TGTGCCACCAGCAGAGGACGGTTAGGCTACACCTTC
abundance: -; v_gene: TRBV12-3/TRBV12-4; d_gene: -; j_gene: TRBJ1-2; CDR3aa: CASSLVSNYGYTF; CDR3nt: TGTGCCAGCAGTTTGGTCTCTAACTATGGCTACACCTTC
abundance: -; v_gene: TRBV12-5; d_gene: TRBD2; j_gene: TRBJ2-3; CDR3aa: CASGLAYSGGLFNTQYF; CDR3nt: TGTGCTAGTGGTTTGGCTTATAGCGGGGGCCTTTTTAATACGCAGTATTTT
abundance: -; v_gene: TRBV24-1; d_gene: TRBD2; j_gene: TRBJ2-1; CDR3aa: CATSDLAGGPDNEQFF; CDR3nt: TGTGCCACCAGTGATCTAGCGGGGGGACCAGACAATGAGCAGTTCTTC
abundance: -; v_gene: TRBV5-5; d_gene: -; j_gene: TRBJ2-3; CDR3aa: CAGSFLTDTQYF; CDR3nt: TGTGCCGGCAGCTTTCTCACAGATACGCAGTATTTT
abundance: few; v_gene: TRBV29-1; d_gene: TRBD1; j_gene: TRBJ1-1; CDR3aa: CSVARQGLNTEAFF; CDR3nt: TGCAGCGTGGCCCGACAGGGCCTGAACACTGAAGCTTTCTTT
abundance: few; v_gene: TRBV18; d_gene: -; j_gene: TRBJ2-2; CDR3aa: CASSPETLNTGELFF; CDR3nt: TGTGCCAGCTCACCGGAGACTTTAAACACCGGGGAGCTGTTTTTT
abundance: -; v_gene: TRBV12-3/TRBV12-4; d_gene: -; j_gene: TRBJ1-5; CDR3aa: CASTVTLGGNQPQHF; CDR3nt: TGTGCCAGCACCGTGACCCTCGGCGGCAATCAGCCCCAGCATTTT
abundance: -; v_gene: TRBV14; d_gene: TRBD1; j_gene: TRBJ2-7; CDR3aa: CASSPPRQGGYEQYF; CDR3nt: TGTGCCAGCAGCCCACCAAGACAGGGGGGTTACGAGCAGTACTTC
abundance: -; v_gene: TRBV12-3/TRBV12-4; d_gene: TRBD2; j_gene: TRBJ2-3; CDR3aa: CASSRSGLAATDTQYF; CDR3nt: TGTGCCAGCTCCCGGTCGGGACTAGCGGCCACAGATACGCAGTATTTT
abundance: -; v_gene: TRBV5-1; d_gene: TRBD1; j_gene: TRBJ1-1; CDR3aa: CASSPPDRVGSNTEAFF; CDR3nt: TGCGCCAGCAGCCCCCCCGACAGGGTTGGTAGTAACACTGAAGCTTTCTTT
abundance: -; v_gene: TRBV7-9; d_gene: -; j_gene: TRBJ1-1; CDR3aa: CASSLLGNPAEAFF; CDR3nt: TGTGCCAGCAGCCTGTTAGGTAATCCCGCTGAAGCTTTCTTT
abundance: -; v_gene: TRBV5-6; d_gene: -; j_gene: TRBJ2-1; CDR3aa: CASSSLGTSYDNEQFF; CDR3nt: TGTGCCAGCAGCTCCCTAGGGACCTCCTACGACAATGAGCAGTTCTTC
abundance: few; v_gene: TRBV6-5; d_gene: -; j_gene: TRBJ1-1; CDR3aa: CASSSQGATEAFF; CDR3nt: TGTGCCAGCAGCTCTCAGGGAGCGACTGAAGCTTTCTTT
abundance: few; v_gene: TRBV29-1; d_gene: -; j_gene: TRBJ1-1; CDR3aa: CSAFDRGNTEAFF; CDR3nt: TGCAGCGCTTTCGACAGAGGGAACACTGAAGCTTTCTTT
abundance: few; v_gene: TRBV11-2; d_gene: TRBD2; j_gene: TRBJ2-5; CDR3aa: CASSLQWEGIQETQYF; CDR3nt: TGTGCCAGCAGCCTCCAGTGGGAGGGGATCCAAGAGACCCAGTACTTC
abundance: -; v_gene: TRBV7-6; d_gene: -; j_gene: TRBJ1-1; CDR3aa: CASSLLGGAEAFF; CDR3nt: TGTGCCAGCAGCTTATTAGGGGGGGCTGAAGCTTTCTTT
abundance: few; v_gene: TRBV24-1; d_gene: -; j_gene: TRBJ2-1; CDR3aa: CATSDPARWGGAASEQFF; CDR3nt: TGTGCCACCAGTGATCCCGCCCGATGGGGGGGCGCGGCTAGTGAGCAGTTCTTC
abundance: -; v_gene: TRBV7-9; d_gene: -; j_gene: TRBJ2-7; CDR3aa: CDSSLAHRLGEQYF; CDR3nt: TGTGACAGCAGCTTAGCCCACCGGTTAGGCGAGCAGTACTTC
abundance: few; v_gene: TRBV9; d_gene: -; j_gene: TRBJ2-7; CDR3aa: CASSVDVGREQYF; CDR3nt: TGTGCCAGCAGCGTAGATGTGGGGCGTGAGCAGTACTTC
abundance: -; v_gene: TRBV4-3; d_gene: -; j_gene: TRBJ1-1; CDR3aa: CASSQDLRGVNTEAFF; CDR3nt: TGCGCCAGCAGCCAAGATCTGAGGGGGGTGAACACTGAAGCTTTCTTT
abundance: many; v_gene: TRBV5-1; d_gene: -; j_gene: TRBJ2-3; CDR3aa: CASSHGQAEGDTQYF; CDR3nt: TGCGCCAGCAGCCACGGACAGGCGGAGGGAGATACGCAGTATTTT
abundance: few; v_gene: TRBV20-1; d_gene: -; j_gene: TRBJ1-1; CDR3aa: CSARDFGVGDTEAFF; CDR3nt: TGCAGTGCTAGAGACTTCGGGGTGGGGGACACTGAAGCTTTCTTT
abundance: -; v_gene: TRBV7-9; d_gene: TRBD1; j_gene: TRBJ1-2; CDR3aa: CASSSSGGAGYTF; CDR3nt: TGTGCCAGCAGCTCCTCAGGGGGCGCGGGCTACACCTTC
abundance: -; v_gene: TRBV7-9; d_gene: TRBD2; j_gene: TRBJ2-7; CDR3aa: CASSFARGDEQYF; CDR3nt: TGTGCCAGCAGCTTTGCGCGGGGGGACGAGCAGTACTTC